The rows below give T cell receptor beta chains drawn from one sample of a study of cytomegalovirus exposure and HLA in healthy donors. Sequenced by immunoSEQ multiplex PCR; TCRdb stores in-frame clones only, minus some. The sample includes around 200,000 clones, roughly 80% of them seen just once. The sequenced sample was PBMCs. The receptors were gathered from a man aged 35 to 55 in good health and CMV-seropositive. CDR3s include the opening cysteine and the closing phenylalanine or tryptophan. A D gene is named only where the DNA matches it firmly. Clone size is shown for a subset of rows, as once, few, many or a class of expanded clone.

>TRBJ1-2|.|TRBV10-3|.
CAIRDPFGDGYTF
TGTGCCATCCGCGACCCATTCGGGGATGGCTACACCTTC
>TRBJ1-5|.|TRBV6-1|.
CASSGTEYSNQPQHF
TGTGCCAGCAGTGGGACAGAGTATAGCAATCAGCCCCAGCATTTT
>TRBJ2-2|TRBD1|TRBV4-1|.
CASTSGRGFTGELFF
TGCGCCAGCACGTCGGGCAGGGGGTTCACCGGGGAGCTGTTTTTT
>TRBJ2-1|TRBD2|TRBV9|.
CASSERGTSYNEQFF
TGTGCCAGCAGCGAGAGGGGGACTAGCTATAATGAGCAGTTCTTC
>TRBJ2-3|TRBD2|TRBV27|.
CASSLRLAENREGADTQYF
TGTGCCAGCAGTTTAAGACTAGCGGAGAACAGAGAAGGGGCAGATACGCAGTATTTT
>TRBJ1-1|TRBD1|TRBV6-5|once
CASYKGARNTEAFF
TGTGCCAGTTATAAGGGGGCGAGGAACACTGAAGCTTTCTTT
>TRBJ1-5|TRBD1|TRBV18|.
CASSPPGTGGTNQPQHF
TGTGCCAGCTCACCACCTGGGACAGGGGGCACAAATCAGCCCCAGCATTTT
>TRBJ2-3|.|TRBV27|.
CASTSVALRGDTQYF
TGTGCCAGCACCTCAGTTGCCCTACGGGGAGATACGCAGTATTTT
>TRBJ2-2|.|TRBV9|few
CASSVPSNTGELFF
TGTGCCAGCAGCGTACCTTCGAACACCGGGGAGCTGTTTTTT
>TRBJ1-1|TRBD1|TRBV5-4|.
CASSPTGGSTEAFF
TGTGCCAGCAGCCCCACAGGGGGGAGCACTGAAGCTTTCTTT
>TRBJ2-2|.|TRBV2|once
CASSSRNTGELFF
TGTGCCAGCAGTTCCAGGAACACCGGGGAGCTGTTTTTT
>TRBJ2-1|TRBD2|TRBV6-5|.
CASSYFTSGNNEQFF
TGTGCCAGCAGTTATTTTACTAGCGGAAACAATGAGCAGTTCTTC
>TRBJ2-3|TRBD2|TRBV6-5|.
CASSSSGRDTQYF
TGTGCCAGCAGTTCAAGCGGGAGGGACACGCAGTATTTT
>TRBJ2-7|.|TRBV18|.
CASSPPRGDGSYEQYF
TGTGCCAGCTCACCACCTCGGGGTGATGGGTCCTACGAGCAGTACTTC
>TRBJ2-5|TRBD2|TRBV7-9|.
CASSVDPSGETQYF
TGTGCCAGCAGTGTCGACCCTAGCGGGGAGACCCAGTACTTC
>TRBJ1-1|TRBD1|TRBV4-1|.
CASSPRIYLQGAMNTEAFF
TGCGCCAGCAGCCCGAGAATTTACCTCCAGGGGGCGATGAACACTGAAGCTTTCTTT
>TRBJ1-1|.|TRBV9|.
CASSATMNTEAFF
TGTGCCAGCAGCGCGACAATGAACACTGAAGCTTTCTTT
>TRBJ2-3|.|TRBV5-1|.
CASTPLGGWTDTQYF
TGCGCCAGCACCCCCCTGGGGGGATGGACAGATACGCAGTATTTT
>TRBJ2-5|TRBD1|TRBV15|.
CATSREGTGIQETQYF
TGTGCCACCAGCAGAGAGGGGACAGGGATTCAAGAGACCCAGTACTTC
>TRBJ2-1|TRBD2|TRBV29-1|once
CSVGARVGTRSYNEQFF
TGCAGCGTCGGTGCTAGAGTTGGGACTAGGTCCTACAATGAGCAGTTCTTC
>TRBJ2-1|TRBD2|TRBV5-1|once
CASSLALAGGDEQFF
TGCGCCAGCAGCTTGGCGCTAGCGGGAGGTGATGAGCAGTTCTTC